Below, 6 T cell receptor beta chains from the same sample are listed, as sequenced in a study of blood T cell repertoires in COVID-19. Repertoires were generated with immunoSEQ multiplex PCR, while TCRdb's copy carries only in-frame clones and drops some. The sample comprises approximately 22,000 clones, roughly 75% of which are singletons, and around 20% rests with the top ten. Sequenced material: peripheral blood. The receptors originated from a human donor in a cohort sampled during active or convalescent COVID-19.

The J gene is TRBJ1-5, the V gene TRBV11-2, with D unresolved. Deletions cut 1 base from V and 6 bases from J, with 7 bases between. This CDR3 is 13 amino acids long. Looked up from germline, CDR1 is SGHAT and CDR2 is FQNNGV. Here the CDR3 DNA reads TGTGCCAGCAGCTTAGGAGACTTTCAGCCCCAGCATTTT. Translation gives CASSLGDFQPQHF.

The V and J genes are TRBV10-3 and TRBJ1-2, with a possible D match to TRBD1 (5 bases). V dropped 4 bases and J dropped 11 bases, with 17 bases sitting between them. This CDR3 comprises 13 residues. The V gene's germline CDR1 is ENHRY and CDR2 SYGVKD. This CDR3 is CAISGYGGTGYTF. The CDR3 DNA follows: TGTGCCATCAGTGGGTACGGGGGTACCGGATACACCTTC.

This chain joins TRBV6-5 and TRBJ2-7, with 8 bases fitting TRBD1. The CDR3 covers 14 residues. J lost 4 bases, V lost 8 bases, and 10 bases had no gene match. Germline lookup yields CDR1 MNHEY and CDR2 SVGAGI. CDR3 residues: CASLPGQVSYEQYF. The CDR3 region has the DNA TGTGCCAGCCTTCCGGGACAGGTTTCTTACGAGCAGTACTTC.

This chain uses TRBV6-5 with TRBJ1-6, with 10 positions matching TRBD1. The CDR3 is made up of 15 amino acids. The J segment lost 7 bases and the V segment lost 6 bases, leaving 6 bases of the junction unmatched. Per germline, CDR1 MNHEY and CDR2 SVGAGI. The CDR3 region has the DNA TGTGCCAGCAGACGACAGGGGGCCGGGAATTCACCCCTCCACTTT. It yields the protein CASRRQGAGNSPLHF.

This clone was recorded a few times. V and J are TRBV7-9 and TRBJ2-3; TRBD2 matches at 8 bases. The V and J ends lost 3 bases and 1 base, in that order; junction bases with no gene match: 6. Germline V CDR1 and CDR2: SEHNR, FQNEAQ (reference sequence). This CDR3 has 16 residues. The CDR3 loop reads CASSLSVREGTDTQYF. The CDR3 coding sequence is TGTGCCAGCAGCTTGAGTGTGCGGGAGGGCACAGATACGCAGTATTTT.

The J gene is TRBJ1-2, the V gene TRBV3-1 (or the pseudogene TRBV3-2); 11 bases match TRBD1. The CDR3 length is 16 residues. The V and J ends lost 7 bases and 4 bases, in that order; junction bases with no gene match: 11. Germline values: CDR1 LGHDT, CDR2 YNNKEL (reference sequence). The CDR3 is CASNPNGQGASYGYTF. The CDR3 bases are TGTGCCAGCAACCCTAATGGACAGGGGGCGAGCTATGGCTACACCTTC.